This T cell receptor beta chain originates from a study of metastatic and nonmetastatic thyroid tumors. Study as a whole: Repertoire comparisons spanned blood and tumor or nodule tissue from malignant and benign thyroid patients.

This clone was observed many times. Before thyroid surgery, none of the patients had received any treatment. In the source study's methods: Clinicopathological groups supplied CDR3 differences that were used to build a distant-metastasis classifier for papillary thyroid cancer. MiXCR was used by TCRdb to re-call the PCR reads. TCRdb, rather than the study authors, made the V and J calls. The sample holds 45,000 to 50,000 clones, 24% seen once. Germline V gives CDR1 SQVTM, CDR2 ANQGSEA. The CDR3 has 12 amino acids. V was cut by 7 bases and J by 0 bases, with 7 bases left in between. The sequence derives from a male donor with papillary thyroid cancer or a benign thyroid nodule (not recorded which). Some clones in this sample may be carry-over from other donors' samples. Sequencing was done on a sample of blood. The chain links TRBV29-1 to TRBJ1-3; possible D gene TRBD1, 5 bases. This CDR3 reads CSAGNSGNTIYF. In nucleotides, the CDR3 is TGCAGCGCAGGGAACTCTGGAAACACCATATATTTT.